These 20 T cell receptor beta chains were sequenced from one sample in a study of blood T cell repertoires in COVID-19. Sequencing used immunoSEQ multiplex PCR; TCRdb keeps in-frame clones, though not all of them. This table has hundreds of thousands of clones, less than 90% appearing once. The sequenced sample consisted of PBMCs or T cells enriched from blood (not recorded which). The receptors come from a woman aged 45-65 years who had recovered from COVID-19.

This chain links TRBV2 with TRBJ2-7; TRBD2 agrees at 13 bases. The junction had 6 bases not matched to a gene; V was cut back by 7 bases and J by 3 bases. The CDR3 has 15 residues. In germline, CDR1 is SNHLY, CDR2 FYNNEI. This CDR3 is CASTGRLAGGYEQYF. The CDR3 DNA reads TGTGCCAGCACCGGAAGACTAGCGGGAGGCTACGAGCAGTACTTC.

This clone came up a few times. This chain joins TRBV7-2 and TRBJ2-1, with 11 nucleotides matching TRBD2. V shed 1 base and J 9 bases; nucleotides not matched to a gene: 11. From germline, CDR1 is SGHTA and CDR2 FQGNSA. The CDR3 has 17 amino acids. The CDR3 sequence: CASSLGVYSGRAVEQFF. In DNA form, the CDR3 reads TGTGCCAGCAGCTTAGGCGTATATAGCGGGAGGGCCGTTGAGCAGTTCTTC.

The chain is built from TRBV18 and TRBJ1-2, with 10 bases aligning to TRBD1. Germline values: CDR1 KGHSH, CDR2 LQKENI. This CDR3 spans 15 amino acids. V lost 4 bases, J lost 2 bases, and 4 bases stayed unmatched. The CDR3 DNA reads as TGTGCCAGCTCACTGCCGGGACAGGGGAACTATGGCTACACCTTC. Translation: CASSLPGQGNYGYTF.

This chain connects TRBV5-1 to TRBJ2-1; D unresolved. This CDR3 is 16 amino acids long. The germline V gene has CDR1 SGHRS and CDR2 YFSETQ. V shed 4 bases and J shed 0 bases, with 14 bases lying between them. Here the CDR3 reads CASSGQATSSYNEQFF. The CDR3 bases are TGCGCCAGCAGCGGGCAGGCGACGAGCTCCTACAATGAGCAGTTCTTC.

The chain couples TRBV6-5 to TRBJ2-7; TRBD2 might be the D (5 bases). Germline-derived CDR1 and CDR2 are MNHEY and SVGAGI. The CDR3 totals 15 residues. V dropped 0 bases and J dropped 3 bases, with 12 bases sitting between them. The CDR3 DNA reads TGTGCCAGCAGTTACTCGATTTTACGGGGCTACGAGCAGTACTTC. It yields the protein CASSYSILRGYEQYF.

The chain employs TRBV5-1 and TRBJ2-3; 8 bases map to TRBD1. The CDR3 length is 16 residues. The junction had 4 bases not matched to a gene; V was cut back by 0 bases and J by 1 base. Germline V lookup: CDR1 SGHRS, CDR2 YFSETQ. The CDR3 sequence: CASSLGRGQRTDTQYF. CDR3 nucleotides: TGCGCCAGCAGCTTGGGCAGGGGGCAACGCACAGATACGCAGTATTTT.

The chain joins TRBV6-5 to TRBJ1-5, with TRBD1 matching 8 bases. The CDR3 covers 14 residues. In germline, CDR1 is MNHEY, CDR2 SVGAGI. V lost 6 bases, J lost 4 bases, and 5 bases stayed unmatched. The CDR3 sequence is CASRPRQGNQPQHF. In nucleotides, the CDR3 is TGTGCCAGCAGACCTCGACAGGGGAATCAGCCCCAGCATTTT.

The rearrangement links TRBV5-8 to TRBJ1-2; 9 positions match TRBD1. Germline CDR1 reads SGHTS; CDR2 reads YDEGEE. Trimming took 5 bases from V and 7 from J; bases not matched to a gene: 9. CDR3 length: 14 amino acids. As DNA, the CDR3 is TGTGCCAGCAGAACCGGGACAGGGAGGGGTGGCTACACCTTC. Amino acid sequence: CASRTGTGRGGYTF.

The V and J genes are TRBV3-1 (or the pseudogene TRBV3-2) and TRBJ1-2; TRBD1 agrees at 9 bases. Trimming took 2 bases from V and 4 from J; bases not matched to a gene: 5. Germline CDR1 is LGHDT and CDR2 is YNNKEL (reference sequence). The length of the CDR3 is 15 residues. The CDR3 DNA sequence: TGTGCCAGCAGCCAAAACAGGGGGCAAGGCTATGGCTACACCTTC. Translated, it gives CASSQNRGQGYGYTF.

This chain connects TRBV7-3 to TRBJ2-7; 9 bases fit TRBD2. Germline CDR1 reads SGHTA; CDR2 reads FQGTGA. The CDR3 totals 15 residues. The V and J ends lost 3 bases and 3 bases, in that order; junction bases with no gene match: 6. Here the CDR3 reads CASSLASGTIYEQYF. As DNA, the CDR3 is TGTGCCAGCAGCTTGGCTAGCGGGACTATCTACGAGCAGTACTTC.

The rearrangement uses TRBV16 and TRBJ1-5; D not resolved. Looked up from germline, CDR1 is KGHSY and CDR2 is FQNENV. The CDR3 is 13 amino acids. V was shortened by 2 bases and J by 4 bases, with 6 bases between the two germline ends. The CDR3 DNA follows: TGTGCCAGCAGCCAAGGAGAAAATCAGCCCCAGCATTTT. It encodes CASSQGENQPQHF.

In its sample, this clone was seen a few times. The chain joins TRBV28 to TRBJ1-2, with TRBD1 identical over 12 bases. CDR3 length: 14 residues. Trimming took 5 bases from V and 5 from J; bases not matched to a gene: 3. Germline CDR1 and CDR2: MDHEN and SYDVKM. CDR3 bases: TGTGCCAGCAGTGGGACAGGGGGCAAGTATGGCTACACCTTC. Amino acids: CASSGTGGKYGYTF.

The chain joins TRBV27 to TRBJ2-7; 7 bases match TRBD1. The germline CDR1 and CDR2 sequences are MNHEY and SMNVEV (reference sequence). Losses at the gene ends were 4 bases for V and 4 bases for J; bases not matched to a gene: 7. The CDR3 spans 14 residues. CDR3 in amino acids: CASSSRQGPYEQYF. Written as DNA, the CDR3 is TGTGCCAGCAGTTCACGACAGGGTCCTTACGAGCAGTACTTC.

In DNA, the CDR3 is TGTGCCAGCAAGCTGACTTCCGGGTATGAGCAGTACTTC. Translating gives CASKLTSGYEQYF. The chain has TRBV28 and TRBJ2-7; D unclear. The CDR3 loop spans 13 amino acids. The V end lost 7 bases, the J end lost 7 bases, and 17 bases lay between the germline ends. Germline CDR1 is MDHEN and CDR2 is SYDVKM. The variable domain in full, with the rest retrieved from reference TRBV28 and TRBJ2-7, is DVKVTQSSRYLVKRTGEKVFLECVQDMDHENMFWYRQDPGLGLRLIYFSYDVKMKEKGDIPEGYSVSREKKERFSLILESASTNQTSMYLCASKLTSGYEQYFGPGTRLTVT.

This clone is a singleton in its sample. The chain recombines TRBV7-8 with TRBJ1-2; D might be TRBD1 (5 bases). Trimming removed 2 bases at V and 2 bases at J, with 12 bases between. This CDR3 is built from 15 residues. The V gene's germline CDR1 is SGHVS and CDR2 FQNEAQ. The CDR3 DNA follows: TGTGCCAGCAGCTTAATAACGTCAGGGAACTATGGCTACACCTTC. It specifies CASSLITSGNYGYTF.

This rearrangement joins TRBV7-9 to TRBJ1-4, with TRBD1 as a possible D gene (6 bases). Germline CDR1 SEHNR, CDR2 FQNEAQ (reference sequence). This CDR3 comprises 17 residues. Trimming removed 5 bases from V and 0 bases from J, with 16 bases in between. The DNA of the CDR3 is TGTGCCAGCAGCCCTAAATTACAGGGAACAACTAATGAAAAACTGTTTTTT. It encodes CASSPKLQGTTNEKLFF.

The chain links TRBV5-1 to TRBJ1-3; D remains unclear. Germline V gene data show CDR1 as SGHRS and CDR2 as YFSETQ. V was clipped by 0 bases and J by 5 bases, with 12 bases between them. The CDR3 covers 15 residues. CDR3 amino acids: CASSLAGGGRNTIYF. CDR3 sequence (DNA): TGCGCCAGCAGCTTGGCCGGTGGCGGAAGAAACACCATATATTTT.

The rearrangement links TRBV6-2 or TRBV6-3 to TRBJ2-7; D is possibly TRBD2 (7 bases). CDR1 is MNHEY and CDR2 is SVGEGT in the germline V gene. The CDR3 has 18 residues. Between the trimmed V and J ends, which lost 3 bases and 1 base, there was a span of 22 bases. The CDR3 loop reads CASSYGWGGGTESYEQYF. DNA of the CDR3: TGTGCCAGCAGTTATGGATGGGGGGGCGGGACGGAATCCTACGAGCAGTACTTC.

This chain joins TRBV6-2 or TRBV6-3 and TRBJ1-1; D possibly corresponds to TRBD1 (6 bases). Germline V gene sequence: CDR1 MNHEY, CDR2 SVGEGT. This CDR3 region has 14 residues. Trimming cost V 0 bases and J 7 bases, with 12 bases left between them. CDR3 bases: TGTGCCAGCAGTTACTCGCGCAGGGGTGGTGAAGCTTTCTTT. It is translated as CASSYSRRGGEAFF.

The chain carries TRBV28 and TRBJ2-1; TRBD2 matches at 9 bases. V dropped 3 bases and J dropped 4; count of bases not matched to a gene: 10. The CDR3 runs to 17 residues. The germline V gene has CDR1 MDHEN and CDR2 SYDVKM. The CDR3 coding sequence is TGTGCCAGCAGTTTGGAGACTAGCGGAAACTATTACAATGAGCAGTTCTTC. Its translation is CASSLETSGNYYNEQFF.